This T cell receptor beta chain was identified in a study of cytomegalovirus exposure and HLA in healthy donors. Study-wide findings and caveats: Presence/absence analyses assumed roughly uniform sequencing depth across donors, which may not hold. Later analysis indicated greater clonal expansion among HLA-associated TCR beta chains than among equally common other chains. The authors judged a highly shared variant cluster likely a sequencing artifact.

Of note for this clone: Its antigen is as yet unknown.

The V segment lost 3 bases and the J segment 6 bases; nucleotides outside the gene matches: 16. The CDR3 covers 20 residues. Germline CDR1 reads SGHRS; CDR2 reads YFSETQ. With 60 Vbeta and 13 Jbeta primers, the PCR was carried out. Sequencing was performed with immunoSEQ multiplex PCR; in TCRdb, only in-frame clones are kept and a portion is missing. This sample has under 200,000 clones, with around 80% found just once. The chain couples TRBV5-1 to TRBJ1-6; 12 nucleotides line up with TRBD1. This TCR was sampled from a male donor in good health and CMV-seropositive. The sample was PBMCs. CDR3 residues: CASSYSPGTGGSAANSPLHF. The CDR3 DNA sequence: TGCGCCAGCAGCTATTCCCCCGGGACAGGGGGCTCCGCGGCTAATTCACCCCTCCACTTT. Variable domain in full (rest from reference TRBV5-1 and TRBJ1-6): KAGVTQTPRYLIKTRGQQVTLSCSPISGHRSVSWYQQTPGQGLQFLFEYFSETQRNKGNFPGRFSGRQFSNSRSEMNVSTLELGDSALYLCASSYSPGTGGSAANSPLHFGNGTRLTVT.